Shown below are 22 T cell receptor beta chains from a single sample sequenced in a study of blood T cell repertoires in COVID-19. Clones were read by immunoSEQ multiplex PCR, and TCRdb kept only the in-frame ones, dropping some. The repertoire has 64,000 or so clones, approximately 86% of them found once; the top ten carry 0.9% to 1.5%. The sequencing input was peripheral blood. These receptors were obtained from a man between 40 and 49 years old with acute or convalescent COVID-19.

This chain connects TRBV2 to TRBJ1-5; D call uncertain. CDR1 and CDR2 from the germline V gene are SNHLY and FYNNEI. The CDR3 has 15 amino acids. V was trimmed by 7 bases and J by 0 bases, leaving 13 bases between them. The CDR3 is CASTLDGVSNQPQHF. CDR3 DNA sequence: TGTGCCAGCACTCTAGACGGGGTTAGCAATCAGCCCCAGCATTTT.

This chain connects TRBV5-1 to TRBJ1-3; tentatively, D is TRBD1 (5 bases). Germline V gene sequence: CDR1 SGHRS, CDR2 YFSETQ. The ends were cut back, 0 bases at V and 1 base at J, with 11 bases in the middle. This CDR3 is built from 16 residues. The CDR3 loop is CASSLAGMSSGNTIYF. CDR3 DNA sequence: TGCGCCAGCAGCTTGGCAGGGATGTCTTCTGGAAACACCATATATTTT. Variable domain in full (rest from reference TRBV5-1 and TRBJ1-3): KAGVTQTPRYLIKTRGQQVTLSCSPISGHRSVSWYQQTPGQGLQFLFEYFSETQRNKGNFPGRFSGRQFSNSRSEMNVSTLELGDSALYLCASSLAGMSSGNTIYFGEGSWLTVV.

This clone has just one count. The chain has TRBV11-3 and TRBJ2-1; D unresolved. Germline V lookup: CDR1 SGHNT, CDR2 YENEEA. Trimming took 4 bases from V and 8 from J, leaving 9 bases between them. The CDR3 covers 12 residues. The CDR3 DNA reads TGTGCCAGCAGCTCTCGACTTCATGAGCAGTTCTTC. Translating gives CASSSRLHEQFF.

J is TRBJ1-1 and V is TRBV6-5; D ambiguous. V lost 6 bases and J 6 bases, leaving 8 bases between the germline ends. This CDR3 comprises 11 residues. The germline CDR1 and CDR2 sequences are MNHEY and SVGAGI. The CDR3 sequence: CASRRSSEAFF. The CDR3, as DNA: TGTGCCAGCAGAAGGAGTTCTGAAGCTTTCTTT.

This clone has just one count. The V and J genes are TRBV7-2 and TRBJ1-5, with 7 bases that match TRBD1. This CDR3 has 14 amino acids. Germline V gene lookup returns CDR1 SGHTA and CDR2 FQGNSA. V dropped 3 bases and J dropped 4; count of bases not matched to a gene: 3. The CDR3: CASSLAGGNQPQHF. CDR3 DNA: TGTGCCAGCAGCTTGGCAGGGGGTAATCAGCCCCAGCATTTT.

The CDR3 DNA is TGTGCCAGTAGTTCCGAGGGGGCCTACGAGCAGTACTTC. This gives the protein CASSSEGAYEQYF. The rearrangement joins TRBV19 to TRBJ2-7; a weak D match, TRBD1 (6 bases). Germline V CDR1 and CDR2: LNHDA, SQIVND (reference sequence). V was cut by 5 bases and J by 2 bases, with 10 bases left in between. The CDR3 is made up of 13 amino acids.

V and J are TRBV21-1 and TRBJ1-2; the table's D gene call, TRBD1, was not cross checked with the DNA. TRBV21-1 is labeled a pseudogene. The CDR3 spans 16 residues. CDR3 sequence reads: CASPDIRTGGRNGYTF. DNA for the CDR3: TGTGCCAGCCCCGACATAAGGACAGGGGGGCGGAATGGCTACACCTTC.

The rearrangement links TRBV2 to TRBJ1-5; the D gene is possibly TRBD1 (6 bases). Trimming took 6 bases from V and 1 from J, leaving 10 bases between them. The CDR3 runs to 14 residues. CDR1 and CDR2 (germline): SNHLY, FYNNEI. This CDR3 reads CASSGQGSNQPQHF. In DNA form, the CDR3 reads TGTGCCAGCAGCGGCCAGGGGAGCAATCAGCCCCAGCATTTT.

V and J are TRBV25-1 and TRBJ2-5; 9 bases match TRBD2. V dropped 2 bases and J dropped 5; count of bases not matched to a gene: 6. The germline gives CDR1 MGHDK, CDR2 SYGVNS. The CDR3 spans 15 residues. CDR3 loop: CASSEIMTSGETQYF. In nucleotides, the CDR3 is TGTGCCAGCAGTGAAATCATGACTAGCGGTGAGACCCAGTACTTC.

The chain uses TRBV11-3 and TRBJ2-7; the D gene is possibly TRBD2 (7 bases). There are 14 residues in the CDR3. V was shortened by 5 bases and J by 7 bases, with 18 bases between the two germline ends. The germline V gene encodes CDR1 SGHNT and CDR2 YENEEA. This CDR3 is CASSPMGGGREQYF. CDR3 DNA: TGTGCCAGCAGCCCTATGGGGGGGGGCCGAGAGCAGTACTTC.

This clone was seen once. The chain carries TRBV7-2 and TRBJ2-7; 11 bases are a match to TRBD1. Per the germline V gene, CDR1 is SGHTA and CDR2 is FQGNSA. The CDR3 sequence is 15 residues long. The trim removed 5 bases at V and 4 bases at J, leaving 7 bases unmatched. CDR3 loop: CASSERTGGVYEQYF. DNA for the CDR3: TGTGCCAGCAGCGAACGGACAGGGGGCGTTTACGAGCAGTACTTC. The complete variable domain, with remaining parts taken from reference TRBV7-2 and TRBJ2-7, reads GAGVSQSPSNKVTEKGKDVELRCDPISGHTALYWYRQSLGQGLEFLIYFQGNSAPDKSGLPSDRFSAERTGGSVSTLTIQRTQQEDSAVYLCASSERTGGVYEQYFGPGTRLTVT.

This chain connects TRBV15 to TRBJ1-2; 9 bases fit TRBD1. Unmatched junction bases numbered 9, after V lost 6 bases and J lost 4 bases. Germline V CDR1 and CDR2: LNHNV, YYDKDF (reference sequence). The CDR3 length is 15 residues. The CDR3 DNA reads TGTGCCACCAGTCTTGGGACAGGGAGCATCTATGGCTACACCTTC. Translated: CATSLGTGSIYGYTF.

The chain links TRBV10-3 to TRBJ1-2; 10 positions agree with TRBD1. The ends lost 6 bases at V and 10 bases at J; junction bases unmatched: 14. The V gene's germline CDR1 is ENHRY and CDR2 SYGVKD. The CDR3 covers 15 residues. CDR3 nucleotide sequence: TGTGCCATCAGGGGGACCGGGACAGGGGTTCTGGACTACACCTTC. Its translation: CAIRGTGTGVLDYTF.

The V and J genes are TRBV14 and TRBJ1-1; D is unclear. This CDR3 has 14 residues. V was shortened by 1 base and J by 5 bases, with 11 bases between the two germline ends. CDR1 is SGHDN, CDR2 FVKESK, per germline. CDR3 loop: CASSQVRGGTEAFF. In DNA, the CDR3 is TGTGCCAGCAGCCAAGTTCGGGGAGGGACTGAAGCTTTCTTT.

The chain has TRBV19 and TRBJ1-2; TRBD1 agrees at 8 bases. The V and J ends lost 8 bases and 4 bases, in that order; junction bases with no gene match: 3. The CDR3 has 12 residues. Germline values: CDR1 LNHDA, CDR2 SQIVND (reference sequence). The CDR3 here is CASRTGIYGYTF. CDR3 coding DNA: TGTGCCAGTCGGACAGGGATCTATGGCTACACCTTC.

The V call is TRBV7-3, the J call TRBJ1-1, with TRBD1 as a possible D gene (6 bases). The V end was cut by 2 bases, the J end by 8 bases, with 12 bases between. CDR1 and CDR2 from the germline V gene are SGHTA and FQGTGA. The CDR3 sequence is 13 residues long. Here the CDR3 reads CASSLLQGREAFF. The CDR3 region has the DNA TGTGCCAGCAGCTTATTGCAGGGGCGAGAAGCTTTCTTT.

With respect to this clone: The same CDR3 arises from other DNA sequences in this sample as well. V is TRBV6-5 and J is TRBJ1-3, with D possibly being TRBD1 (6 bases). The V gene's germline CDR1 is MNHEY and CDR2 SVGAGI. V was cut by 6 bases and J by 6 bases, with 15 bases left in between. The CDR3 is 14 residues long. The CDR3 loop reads CASSHREIENTIYF. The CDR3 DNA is TGTGCCAGCAGCCACAGGGAAATAGAAAACACCATATATTTT.

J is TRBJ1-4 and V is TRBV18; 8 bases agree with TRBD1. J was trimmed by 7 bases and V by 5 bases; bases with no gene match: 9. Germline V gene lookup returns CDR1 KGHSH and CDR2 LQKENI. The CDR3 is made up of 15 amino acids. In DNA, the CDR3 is TGTGCCAGCTCAGCATTGACAGGGGAGAGTGAAAAACTGTTTTTT. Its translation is CASSALTGESEKLFF.

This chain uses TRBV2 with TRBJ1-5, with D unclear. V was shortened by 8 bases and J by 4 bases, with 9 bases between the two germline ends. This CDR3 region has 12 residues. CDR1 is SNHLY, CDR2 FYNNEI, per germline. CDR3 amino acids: CASALRNQPQHF. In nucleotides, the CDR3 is TGTGCCAGCGCGTTACGGAATCAGCCCCAGCATTTT.

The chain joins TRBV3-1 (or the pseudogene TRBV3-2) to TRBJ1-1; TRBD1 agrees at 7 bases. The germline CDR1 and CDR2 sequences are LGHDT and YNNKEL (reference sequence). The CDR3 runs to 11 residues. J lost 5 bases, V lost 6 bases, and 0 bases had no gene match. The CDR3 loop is CASRQGTEAFF. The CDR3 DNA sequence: TGTGCCAGCAGACAGGGGACTGAAGCTTTCTTT.

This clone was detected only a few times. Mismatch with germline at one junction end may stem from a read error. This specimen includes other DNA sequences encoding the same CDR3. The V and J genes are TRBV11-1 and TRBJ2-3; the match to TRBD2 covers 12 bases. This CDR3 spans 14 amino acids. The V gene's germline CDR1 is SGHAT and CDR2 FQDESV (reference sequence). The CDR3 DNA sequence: TGTGCCAGCAGCCTAGCGGGGGGGCCAGATACGCAGTATTTT. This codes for CASSLAGGPDTQYF. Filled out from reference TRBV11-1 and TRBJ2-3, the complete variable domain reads EAEVAQSPRYKITEKSQAVAFWCDPISGHATLYWYRQILGQGPELLVQFQDESVVDDSQLPKDRFSAERLKGVDSTLKIQPAELGDSAMYLCASSLAGGPDTQYFGPGTRLTVL.

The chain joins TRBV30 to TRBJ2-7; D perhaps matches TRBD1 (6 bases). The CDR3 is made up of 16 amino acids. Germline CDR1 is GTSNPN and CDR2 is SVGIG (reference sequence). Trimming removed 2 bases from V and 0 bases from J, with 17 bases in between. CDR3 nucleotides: TGTGCCTGGAGTCCACCGAAAGGGGGTTACTCCTACGAGCAGTACTTC. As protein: CAWSPPKGGYSYEQYF.